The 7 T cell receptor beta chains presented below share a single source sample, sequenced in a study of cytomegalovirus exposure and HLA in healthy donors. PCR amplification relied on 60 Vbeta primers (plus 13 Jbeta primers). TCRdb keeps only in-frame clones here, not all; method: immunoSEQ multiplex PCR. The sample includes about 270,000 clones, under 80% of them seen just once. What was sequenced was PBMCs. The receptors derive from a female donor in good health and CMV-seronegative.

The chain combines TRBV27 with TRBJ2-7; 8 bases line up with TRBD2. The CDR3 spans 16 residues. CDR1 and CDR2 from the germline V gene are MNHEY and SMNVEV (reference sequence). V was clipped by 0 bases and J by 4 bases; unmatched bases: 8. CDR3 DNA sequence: TGTGCCAGCAGTTTATCTTCGGGACTAGGTTTTTACGAGCAGTACTTC. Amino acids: CASSLSSGLGFYEQYF.

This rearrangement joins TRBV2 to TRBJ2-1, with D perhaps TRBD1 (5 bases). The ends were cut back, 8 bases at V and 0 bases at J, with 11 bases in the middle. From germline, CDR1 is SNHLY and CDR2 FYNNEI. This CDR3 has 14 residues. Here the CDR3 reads CASQPQGSYNEQFF. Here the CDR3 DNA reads TGTGCCAGCCAGCCCCAGGGCTCCTACAATGAGCAGTTCTTC.

The CDR3 DNA is TGTGCCAGCAGTTTATCGGGGGGGACATACGAGCAGTACTTC. As protein: CASSLSGGTYEQYF. The rearrangement links TRBV28 to TRBJ2-7; the match to TRBD2 covers 8 bases. V dropped 1 base and J dropped 4; count of bases not matched to a gene: 3. The length of the CDR3 is 14 residues. Germline V gene data show CDR1 as MDHEN and CDR2 as SYDVKM. Filled out from reference TRBV28 and TRBJ2-7, the complete variable domain reads DVKVTQSSRYLVKRTGEKVFLECVQDMDHENMFWYRQDPGLGLRLIYFSYDVKMKEKGDIPEGYSVSREKKERFSLILESASTNQTSMYLCASSLSGGTYEQYFGPGTRLTVT.

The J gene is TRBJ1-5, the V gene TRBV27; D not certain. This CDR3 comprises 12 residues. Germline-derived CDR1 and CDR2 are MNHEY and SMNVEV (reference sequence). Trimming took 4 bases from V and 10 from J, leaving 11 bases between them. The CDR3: CASSSYAGPQHF. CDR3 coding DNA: TGTGCCAGCAGTTCGTACGCGGGACCCCAGCATTTT.

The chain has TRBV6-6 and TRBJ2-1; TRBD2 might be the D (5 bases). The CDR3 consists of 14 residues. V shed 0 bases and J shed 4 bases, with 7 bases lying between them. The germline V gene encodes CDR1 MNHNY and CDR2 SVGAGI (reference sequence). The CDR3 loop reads CASSYSPGYNEQFF. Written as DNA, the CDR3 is TGTGCCAGCAGTTACTCCCCGGGGTACAATGAGCAGTTCTTC.

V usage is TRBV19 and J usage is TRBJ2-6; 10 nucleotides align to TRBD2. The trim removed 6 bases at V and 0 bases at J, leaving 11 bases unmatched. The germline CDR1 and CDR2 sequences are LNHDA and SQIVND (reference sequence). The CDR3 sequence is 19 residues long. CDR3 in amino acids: CASRSLRLAGHSGANVLTF. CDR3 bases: TGTGCCAGTAGATCGCTCAGACTAGCGGGCCACTCTGGGGCCAACGTCCTGACTTTC.

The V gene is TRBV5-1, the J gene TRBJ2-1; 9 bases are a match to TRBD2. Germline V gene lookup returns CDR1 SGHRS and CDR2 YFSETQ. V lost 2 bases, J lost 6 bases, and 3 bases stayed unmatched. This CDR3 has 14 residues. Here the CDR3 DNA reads TGCGCCAGCAGCTTAAGCGGGAGGAGCAATGAGCAGTTCTTC. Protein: CASSLSGRSNEQFF.